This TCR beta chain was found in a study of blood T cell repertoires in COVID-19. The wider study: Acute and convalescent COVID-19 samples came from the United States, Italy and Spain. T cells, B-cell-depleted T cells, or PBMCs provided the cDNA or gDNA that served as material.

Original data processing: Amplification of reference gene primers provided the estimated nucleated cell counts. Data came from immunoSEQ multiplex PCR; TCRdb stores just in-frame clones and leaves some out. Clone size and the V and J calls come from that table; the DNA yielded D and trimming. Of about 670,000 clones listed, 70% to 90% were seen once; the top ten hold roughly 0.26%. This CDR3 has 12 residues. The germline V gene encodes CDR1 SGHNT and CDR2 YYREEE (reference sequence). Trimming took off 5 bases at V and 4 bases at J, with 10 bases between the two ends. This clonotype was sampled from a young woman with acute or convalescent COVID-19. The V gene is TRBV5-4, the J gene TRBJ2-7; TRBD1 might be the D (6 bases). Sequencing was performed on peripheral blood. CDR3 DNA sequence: TGTGCCAGCAGGGAGGACAGTTACGAGCAGTACTTC. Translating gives CASREDSYEQYF.